The 4 T cell receptor beta chains reported below all come from one sample, sequenced in a study of read filtering for tumor transcriptome and immune sequencing. This library used about 360 ng RNA and molecular barcoded adaptors spanning alpha/delta and beta/gamma chains. TCRdb re-called the reads through MiXCR, storing one row per CDR3 protein. The sample yields roughly 90,000 distinct CDR3 sequences, around a fifth seen once. What was sequenced was a population of CD138-negative cells sorted from bone marrow. These receptors were obtained from a donor aged 40 or over with multiple myeloma.

The genes are TRBV4-1 and TRBJ2-4, with D unclear. This CDR3 has 16 residues. The germline CDR1 and CDR2 sequences are MGHRA and YSYEKL. V shed 0 bases and J shed 0 bases, with 9 bases lying between them. The CDR3 DNA is TGCGCCAGCAGCCAAGATATCGAAATAGCCAAAAACATTCAGTACTTC. It specifies CASSQDIEIAKNIQYF.

The chain uses TRBV5-1 and TRBJ2-4; possibly TRBD2 for D (5 bases). The V and J ends lost 1 base and 8 bases respectively, with 13 bases between them. This CDR3 is 14 amino acids long. In germline, CDR1 is SGHRS, CDR2 YFSETQ. CDR3 loop: CASSLFGRNDIQYF. The CDR3 coding sequence is TGCGCCAGCAGCTTGTTTGGGAGAAATGACATTCAGTACTTC.

This clonotype was detected ten times or more. The chain is built from TRBV5-1 and TRBJ2-1; D possibly corresponds to TRBD2 (6 bases). CDR1 SGHRS and CDR2 YFSETQ come from the germline V gene. V was shortened by 10 bases and J by 8 bases, with 16 bases between the two germline ends. This CDR3 has 12 amino acids. CDR3 in amino acids: CASMGGVHEQFF. The CDR3 region has the DNA TGCGCCTCGATGGGCGGGGTACATGAGCAGTTCTTC.

The V and J genes are TRBV5-1 and TRBJ2-7, with 8 bases lining up with TRBD1. Germline CDR1 SGHRS, CDR2 YFSETQ. This CDR3 has 15 residues. Losses at the gene ends were 0 bases for V and 2 bases for J; bases not matched to a gene: 4. The CDR3 nucleotides read TGCGCCAGCAGCTTGGCGACAGGGGACGCCTACGAGCAGTACTTC. This sequence encodes CASSLATGDAYEQYF.